Listed below are T cell receptor beta chains from one sample, sequenced in a study of shared clonotypes between healthy human individuals. Produced via immunoSEQ multiplex PCR; TCRdb's table is partial and in-frame only. The sample lists around 700,000 clones; 72% were seen once. Material: memory CD4+ T cells sorted from blood. The receptors stem from a woman aged 25-40 years in good health. Both conserved end residues are part of each CDR3. A D gene is named only where the DNA matches it firmly. Not all rows give a size; the values are once, few, many and, for expanded clones, a class.

D	V	size	J	DNA	CDR3
-	TRBV7-2	-	TRBJ1-2	TGTGCCAGCAGCTCAGATTACAGCGCCCCGGGGTATGGCTACACCTTC	CASSSDYSAPGYGYTF
-	TRBV2	-	TRBJ1-5	TGTGCCAGCAGTGACAGGGACCCCAATCAGCCCCAGCATTTT	CASSDRDPNQPQHF
-	TRBV27	-	TRBJ2-7	TGTGCCAGCAGTTGGGGCGGAGGGGCGTCCTACGAGCAGTACTTC	CASSWGGGASYEQYF
TRBD1	TRBV27	few	TRBJ1-2	TGTGCCAGCAGTTCCGCAGGGGGGGGGAACTATGGCTACACCTTC	CASSSAGGGNYGYTF
-	TRBV2	-	TRBJ1-5	TGTGCCAGCAGTGAATCGTTAGGCCAGCCCCAGCATTTT	CASSESLGQPQHF
-	TRBV19	once	TRBJ1-1	TGTGCCACCCGGGACCGCGACACTGAAGCTTTCTTT	CATRDRDTEAFF
TRBD2	TRBV7-8	-	TRBJ2-1	TGTGCCAGCAGCTTAGGAGGGCTAGCGGGCACCCTGAGCTCCTACAATGAGCAGTTCTTC	CASSLGGLAGTLSSYNEQFF
-	TRBV7-9	-	TRBJ2-1	TGTGCCAGCAGCCCACCGGGGAGCTCCTACAATGAGCAGTTCTTC	CASSPPGSSYNEQFF
TRBD1	TRBV2	-	TRBJ1-1	TGTGCCAGCAGCGCACAGGGGGCGAACACTGAAGCTTTCTTT	CASSAQGANTEAFF
-	TRBV5-6	-	TRBJ1-2	TGTGCCAGCAGCTTGGCCCCAGCAGGGAACTATGGCTACACCTTC	CASSLAPAGNYGYTF
-	TRBV6-6	-	TRBJ2-7	TGTGCCAGCAGCAGAAATCCTTACGAGCAGTACTTC	CASSRNPYEQYF
-	TRBV5-1	-	TRBJ2-1	TGCGCCAGCAGCTTGGATATAGCAGACTACAATGAGCAGTTCTTC	CASSLDIADYNEQFF
-	TRBV2	-	TRBJ2-7	TGTGCCAGCATCAGGGGGGCAGGGGGACGCTTCGAGCAGTACTTC	CASIRGAGGRFEQYF
-	TRBV19	-	TRBJ2-2	TGTGCCAGTAGTCCAAACAGAGGGACCGGGGAGCTGTTTTTT	CASSPNRGTGELFF
-	TRBV28	-	TRBJ2-1	TGTGCCAGCAGTCCCGGGACATCATACAATGAGCAGTTCTTC	CASSPGTSYNEQFF
-	TRBV5-3	-	TRBJ2-7	TGTGCCAGAAGCACCGACTACGAGCAGTACTTC	CARSTDYEQYF
-	TRBV25-1	-	TRBJ2-7	TGTGCCAGCAGTGATATAAAACTGACGAGAGGGAGGGAGCAGTACTTC	CASSDIKLTRGREQYF
TRBD1	TRBV10-3	-	TRBJ2-5	TGTGCCATCGGACAGGAACAAGAGACCCAGTACTTC	CAIGQEQETQYF
-	TRBV28	-	TRBJ2-7	TGTGCCAGCAGTTTAAAGAGACAGTGGTTCAGCTACGAGCAGTACTTC	CASSLKRQWFSYEQYF
TRBD2	TRBV7-2	once	TRBJ2-2	TGTGCCAGCAGCCCACGGACTAGCGGGAGTTATAGGGGCACCGGGGAGCTGTTTTTT	CASSPRTSGSYRGTGELFF
-	TRBV28	-	TRBJ1-5	TGTGCCAGCAGGGTTAGCAATCAGCCCCAGCATTTT	CASRVSNQPQHF
TRBD2	TRBV9	-	TRBJ2-1	TGTGCCAGCAGCGCCGGGACTAGCGGGAGGTATATCGATGAGCAGTTCTTC	CASSAGTSGRYIDEQFF
TRBD1	TRBV6-1	-	TRBJ1-1	TGTGCCAGCAGTAAAGAACAGGGGATGACTGAAGCTTTCTTT	CASSKEQGMTEAFF
TRBD1	TRBV5-6	-	TRBJ1-2	TGTGCCAGCAGCCGGGACAGGGGGCGCTTGGGCTACACCTTC	CASSRDRGRLGYTF
-	TRBV6-4	-	TRBJ2-6	TGTGCCAGCAGGAATACAGGAGCTGGGGCCAACGTCCTGACTTTC	CASRNTGAGANVLTF
TRBD2	TRBV14	once	TRBJ2-1	TGTGCCAGCAGCCAAGATCTGACTAGCGGGAGGTTTACGTTCTTC	CASSQDLTSGRFTFF
-	TRBV10-3	-	TRBJ2-5	TGTGCCATCAGTGAGTTACCCGGGATTGGTAAAGAGACCCAGTACTTC	CAISELPGIGKETQYF
-	TRBV4-1	-	TRBJ1-2	TGCGCCAGCAGCCAAGAAAGGACAGTGAACTATGGCTACACCTTC	CASSQERTVNYGYTF
-	TRBV7-2	-	TRBJ1-4	TGTGCCAGCAGCTTGGGGCAAAAACTGTTTTTT	CASSLGQKLFF
-	TRBV4-1	-	TRBJ2-1	TGCGCCAGCAGCCAAGAAGGGGACCAACCCTACAATGAGCAGTTCTTC	CASSQEGDQPYNEQFF
-	TRBV7-9	-	TRBJ2-5	TGTGCCAGCAGCTTAGCGCCTACAGGCGGGGAGACCCAGTACTTC	CASSLAPTGGETQYF
-	TRBV19	-	TRBJ2-6	TGTGCCAGTAGTAGAGACAGCTCTGGGGCCAACGTCCTGACTTTC	CASSRDSSGANVLTF
TRBD2	TRBV5-1	once	TRBJ2-5	TGCGCCAGCAGCTTTGGACTAGCGGGACAAGAGACCCAGTACTTC	CASSFGLAGQETQYF
TRBD2	TRBV10-3	-	TRBJ2-5	TGTGCCATCAGTGAACTAGCGGGAGTCCAGACCCAGTACTTC	CAISELAGVQTQYF
TRBD2	TRBV5-1	-	TRBJ2-5	TGCGCCAGCAGCTTTGCAGGACTAGCGGGAGCTGGCGAGACCCAGTACTTC	CASSFAGLAGAGETQYF
-	TRBV11-3	-	TRBJ2-1	TGTGCCAGCAGCCCATCAATTTCGGGACCGTACTCCTACAATGAGCAGTTCTTC	CASSPSISGPYSYNEQFF
TRBD1	TRBV9	-	TRBJ2-5	TGTGCCAGCAGCCCCAGTGCCAGGGGGCCTTCAGAGACCCAGTACTTC	CASSPSARGPSETQYF
-	TRBV28	-	TRBJ1-5	TGTGCCGCTTCTGGGGGGAATCAGCCCCAGCATTTT	CAASGGNQPQHF
-	TRBV5-1	-	TRBJ1-6	TGCGCCAGCAGCTTGGAACCAGACCGGGGGTCACCCCTCCACTTT	CASSLEPDRGSPLHF
-	TRBV27	many	TRBJ2-1	TGTGCCAGCGGGACTGGATCCTACAATGAGCAGTTCTTC	CASGTGSYNEQFF
TRBD1	TRBV29-1	-	TRBJ1-2	TGCAGCGTTAGGGACAGGGAGGTCTATGGCTACACCTTC	CSVRDREVYGYTF
TRBD2	TRBV6-1	-	TRBJ2-3	TGTGCCAGCAGTCCTCGTAGCGGGGACACAGATACGCAGTATTTT	CASSPRSGDTDTQYF
-	TRBV28	medium-sized	TRBJ1-5	TGTGCCAGCAGTTTTCTATTACGGGGCAATCAGCCCCAGCATTTT	CASSFLLRGNQPQHF
-	TRBV6-1	few	TRBJ2-5	TGTGCCAGCAGTGAATCGTCCGAGACCCAGTACTTC	CASSESSETQYF
TRBD1	TRBV18	-	TRBJ1-5	TGTGCCAGCTCACCATCGGACAGGGAAGGTCAGCCCCAGCATTTT	CASSPSDREGQPQHF
-	TRBV11-1	-	TRBJ1-2	TGTGCCAGCAGCTTCCCACGCGGAAGGGGCGCGGACTATGGCTACACCTTC	CASSFPRGRGADYGYTF
-	TRBV6-7	-	TRBJ2-1	TGTGCCAGTGGCCGAGACAATGAGCAGTTCTTC	CASGRDNEQFF
TRBD2	TRBV6-4	-	TRBJ2-7	TGTGCCAGCAGTACGACTAGCGGATCCTACGAGCAGTACTTC	CASSTTSGSYEQYF
-	TRBV28	-	TRBJ2-1	TGTGCCAGCAGTTTTGAGCAGCTAAATGAGCAGTTCTTC	CASSFEQLNEQFF
-	TRBV7-3	once	TRBJ2-6	TGTGCCAGCAGCGAACGCTCTGGGGCCAACGTCCTGACTTTC	CASSERSGANVLTF
-	TRBV5-1	-	TRBJ1-2	TGCGCCAGCAGCGTAGAGACCGGGTGGGTTGGCTACACCTTC	CASSVETGWVGYTF
-	TRBV2	-	TRBJ1-4	TGTGCCAGCAGTGCGCGGTTTTGGGAAAAACTGTTTTTT	CASSARFWEKLFF
-	TRBV5-1	-	TRBJ2-7	TGCGCCAGCAGCCCTCCGCGGAGTAGAGCCTCCTACGAGCAGTACTTC	CASSPPRSRASYEQYF